This is a list of T cell receptor beta chains from one sample in a study of T cell changes during pregnancy in multiple sclerosis. Generated by immunoSEQ multiplex PCR, the TCRdb table keeps only in-frame clones and is missing some. The repertoire holds around 64,000 clones, with around 90% as singletons. The sequencing used CD4+ T cells from peripheral blood mononuclear cells, collected after pregnancy. These TCRs come from a female donor with multiple sclerosis, enrolled in a pregnancy study. Each CDR3 is given with its conserved first and last residue. D genes are given only for firm matches. A row's size may be missing; if present it is once, few, many or a size class.

d_gene	j_gene	v_gene	abundance	CDR3nt	CDR3aa
.	TRBJ1-5	TRBV6-6	.	TGTGCCAGCAGTCCCCCGGGGAAACAGCCCCAGCATTTT	CASSPPGKQPQHF
.	TRBJ1-2	TRBV27	.	TGTGCCAGCAGTTTATCCCAGGGTTGGTATGGCTACACCTTC	CASSLSQGWYGYTF
.	TRBJ2-1	TRBV9	.	TGTGCCAGCAGCGTATACCCGGACGCGGGTGAGCAGTTCTTC	CASSVYPDAGEQFF
.	TRBJ2-5	TRBV11-2	.	TGTGCCAGCAGCTTAGAGAGTACAGGGGAGACCCAGTACTTC	CASSLESTGETQYF
TRBD1	TRBJ2-6	TRBV5-1	.	TGCGCCAGCAGCACTGGGACAGGGGCAGGGGCCAACGTCCTGACTTTC	CASSTGTGAGANVLTF
.	TRBJ2-1	TRBV5-1	.	TGCGCCAGCAGCTTGGCCGAACTAGCCTCCTACAATGAGCAGTTCTTC	CASSLAELASYNEQFF
TRBD2	TRBJ2-3	TRBV15	.	TGTGCCACCAGGGGAAGACTAGCGGGGGGACCTGTAGATACGCAGTATTTT	CATRGRLAGGPVDTQYF
.	TRBJ2-2	TRBV5-5	.	TGTGCCAGCAGCTTGGAGGGGTCTGGCGGGGAGCTGTTTTTT	CASSLEGSGGELFF
TRBD2	TRBJ2-1	TRBV7-8	.	TGTGCCAGCAGCTTCGGGGGGAGCTCCTACAATGAGCAGTTCTTC	CASSFGGSSYNEQFF
.	TRBJ1-1	TRBV6-1	.	TGTGCCAGCAGTGAAGCGGGCCCCACTGAAGCTTTCTTT	CASSEAGPTEAFF
TRBD2	TRBJ2-2	TRBV30	.	TGTGCCTGGAGGGGGAGGGCCGGGGAGCTGTTTTTT	CAWRGRAGELFF
TRBD2	TRBJ2-2	TRBV7-7	.	TGTGCCAGCAGCCAGTTAGCGGGAGCGAACACCGGGGAGCTGTTTTTT	CASSQLAGANTGELFF
.	TRBJ2-3	TRBV9	.	TGTGCCAGCAGCCACAGGGAAGGGGGCACAGATACGCAGTATTTT	CASSHREGGTDTQYF
.	TRBJ2-7	TRBV7-9	.	TGTGCCAGCAGCTGGGGCGACATATACGAGCAGTACTTC	CASSWGDIYEQYF
TRBD2	TRBJ2-7	TRBV6-5	.	TGTGCCAGCAGTTGGGGACTAGCGGGAAACTACGAGCAGTACTTC	CASSWGLAGNYEQYF
TRBD1	TRBJ1-6	TRBV10-1	.	TGCGCAGCGGGAGGGGACAGGCCGCGTTATTCACCCCTCCACTTT	CAAGGDRPRYSPLHF
TRBD1	TRBJ1-5	TRBV5-8	.	TGTGCCAGCAGCTTGAGAACGGGACAGGGGATTCAGCCCCAGCATTTT	CASSLRTGQGIQPQHF
.	TRBJ1-1	TRBV5-1	.	TGCGCCAGCAGCTCCGGCGGGTCGTTTGAAGCTTTCTTT	CASSSGGSFEAFF
TRBD1	TRBJ2-2	TRBV5-1	.	TGCGCCAGCAGCCCTATGGGACAGACGAACACCGGGGAGCTGTTTTTT	CASSPMGQTNTGELFF
.	TRBJ1-2	TRBV4-2	.	TGTGCCAGCAGCCAAGAGATGACAGGTGCCTATGGCTACACCTTC	CASSQEMTGAYGYTF
.	TRBJ1-2	TRBV19	.	TGTGCCAGTAGTTTCCAGGGTAACTCGTACGGCTACACCTTC	CASSFQGNSYGYTF
TRBD1	TRBJ2-3	TRBV7-9	.	TGTGCCAGCAGCTTAGAGGGACAGGGGTGGTCAGATACGCAGTATTTT	CASSLEGQGWSDTQYF
.	TRBJ1-1	TRBV5-8	few	TGTGCCAGCAGCTTGTTGGATGGGGGGGCGATAGCTTTCTTT	CASSLLDGGAIAFF
.	TRBJ2-7	TRBV6-1	.	TGTGCCAGCAGTGCTACCGGGATCTCCTACGAGCAGTACTTC	CASSATGISYEQYF
.	TRBJ1-3	TRBV5-1	.	TGCGCCAGCAGCGGTACTAGCTCTGGAAACACCATATATTTT	CASSGTSSGNTIYF
TRBD1	TRBJ2-5	TRBV5-8	.	TGTGCCAGCAGCTTATACAGGGGTGTGGGGACCCAGTACTTC	CASSLYRGVGTQYF
TRBD2	TRBJ2-1	TRBV27	.	TGTGCCAGCAGCCAGTTTCGTTTAAGCGGGGGCAATGAGCAGTTCTTC	CASSQFRLSGGNEQFF
TRBD2	TRBJ2-5	TRBV5-1	.	TGCGCCACTCGGTTCGGACTAGCGGAAGAGACCCAGTACTTC	CATRFGLAEETQYF
TRBD1	TRBJ1-1	TRBV6-6	.	TGTGCCAGCAGTTACTCTCCCGGACAGGGGTGGACTGAAGCTTTCTTT	CASSYSPGQGWTEAFF
TRBD1	TRBJ1-2	TRBV6-5	.	TGTGCCAGCAGACAGGGGAGCAATGGCTACACCTTC	CASRQGSNGYTF
TRBD1	TRBJ2-2	TRBV11-3	.	TGTGCCAGCAGCTTGGGACAGGGGCCCGGGGAGCTGTTTTTT	CASSLGQGPGELFF
.	TRBJ2-6	TRBV13	.	TGTGCCAGCAGCCCAAGACGGGGCTCTGGGGCCAACGTCCTGACTTTC	CASSPRRGSGANVLTF
TRBD2	TRBJ2-1	TRBV6-1	.	TGTGCCAGCACTTCTAGCGGGAGGAACAATGAGCAGTTCTTC	CASTSSGRNNEQFF
.	TRBJ1-5	TRBV5-5	.	TGTGCCAGCAGCTTGTCTACAGGAGCCCAGCCCCAGCATTTT	CASSLSTGAQPQHF
TRBD1	TRBJ2-2	TRBV28	.	TGTGCCAGCCTGGGACAGGGGGCGACCGGGGAGCTGTTTTTT	CASLGQGATGELFF
TRBD2	TRBJ2-5	TRBV5-1	.	TGCGCCAGCAGCTTGAGGCTAGCGGGGCAAGAGACCCAGTACTTC	CASSLRLAGQETQYF
TRBD1	TRBJ1-2	TRBV18	.	TGTGCCAGCTCACCAGGACAGGTGGGGTATGGCTACACCTTC	CASSPGQVGYGYTF
.	TRBJ1-2	TRBV20-1	.	TGCAGTGCTAGTAGTCCTGCCCTCGCCACCTTC	CSASSPALATF
TRBD1	TRBJ2-1	TRBV7-9	.	TGTGCCAGCAGCTCGGGACAGGGGAATTACAATGAGCAGTTCTTC	CASSSGQGNYNEQFF
.	TRBJ1-5	TRBV5-6	.	TGTGCCAGCAGCTTCGGAACAGGGCAAGATCAGCCCCAGCATTTT	CASSFGTGQDQPQHF
TRBD1	TRBJ2-5	TRBV27	.	TGTGCCAGCAGTCCCCGACAGGGGGATCAAGAGACCCAGTACTTC	CASSPRQGDQETQYF